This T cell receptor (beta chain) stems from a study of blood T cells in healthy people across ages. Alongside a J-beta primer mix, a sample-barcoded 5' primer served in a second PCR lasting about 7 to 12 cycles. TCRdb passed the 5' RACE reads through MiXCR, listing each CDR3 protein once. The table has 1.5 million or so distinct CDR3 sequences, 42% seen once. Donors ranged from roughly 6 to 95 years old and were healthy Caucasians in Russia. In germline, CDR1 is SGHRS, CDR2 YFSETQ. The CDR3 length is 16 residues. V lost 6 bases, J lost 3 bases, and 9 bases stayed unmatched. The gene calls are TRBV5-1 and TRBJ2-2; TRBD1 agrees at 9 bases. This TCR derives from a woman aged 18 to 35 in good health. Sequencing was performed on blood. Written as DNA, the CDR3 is TGCGCCAGCAAGGTGGCAGACAGGGGGTACACCGGGGAGCTGTTTTTT. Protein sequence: CASKVADRGYTGELFF.